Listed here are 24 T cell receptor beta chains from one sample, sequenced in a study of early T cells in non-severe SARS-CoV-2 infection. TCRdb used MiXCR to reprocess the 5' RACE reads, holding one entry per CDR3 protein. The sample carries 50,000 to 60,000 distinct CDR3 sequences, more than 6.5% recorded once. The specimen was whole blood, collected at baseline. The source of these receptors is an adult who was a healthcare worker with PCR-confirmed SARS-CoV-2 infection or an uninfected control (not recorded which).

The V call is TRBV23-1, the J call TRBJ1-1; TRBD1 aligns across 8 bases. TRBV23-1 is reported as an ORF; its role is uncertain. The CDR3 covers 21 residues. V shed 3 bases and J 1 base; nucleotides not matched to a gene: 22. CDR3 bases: TGCGCCAGCAGTCATAAGGGGGACAGGCGGGTTCAACCATGCCCGAACACTGAAGCTTTCTTT. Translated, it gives CASSHKGDRRVQPCPNTEAFF.

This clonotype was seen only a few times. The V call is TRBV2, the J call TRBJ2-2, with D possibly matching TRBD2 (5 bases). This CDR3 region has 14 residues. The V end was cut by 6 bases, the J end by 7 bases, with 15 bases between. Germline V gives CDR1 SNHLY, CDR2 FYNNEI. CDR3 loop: CASRGIYGDGELFF. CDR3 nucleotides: TGTGCCAGCAGGGGGATTTACGGGGACGGGGAGCTGTTTTTT.

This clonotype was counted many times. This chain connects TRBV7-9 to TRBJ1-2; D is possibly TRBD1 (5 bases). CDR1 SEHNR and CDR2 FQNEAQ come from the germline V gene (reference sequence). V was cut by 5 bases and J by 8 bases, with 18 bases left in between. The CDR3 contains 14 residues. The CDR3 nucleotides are TGTGCCAGCAGCGAAATCCAGGGCGGACTCGGCTACACCTTC. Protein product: CASSEIQGGLGYTF.

The CDR3 DNA is TGTGCCAGCAGTCCCCGAAAGGAGACCCAGTACTTC. Amino acid sequence: CASSPRKETQYF. The rearrangement uses TRBV6-2 or TRBV6-3 and TRBJ2-5, with unresolved D. Trimming took 5 bases from V and 5 from J, leaving 9 bases between them. This CDR3 comprises 12 residues. Germline CDR1 MNHEY, CDR2 SVGEGT.

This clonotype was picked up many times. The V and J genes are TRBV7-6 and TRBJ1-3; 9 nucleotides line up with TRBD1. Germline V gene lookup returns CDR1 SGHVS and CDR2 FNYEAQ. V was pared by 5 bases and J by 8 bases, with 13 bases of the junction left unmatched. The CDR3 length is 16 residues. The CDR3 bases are TGTGCCAGCAGCGCACAAGCGGGACAGGGTGCGGACACCATATATTTT. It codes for CASSAQAGQGADTIYF.

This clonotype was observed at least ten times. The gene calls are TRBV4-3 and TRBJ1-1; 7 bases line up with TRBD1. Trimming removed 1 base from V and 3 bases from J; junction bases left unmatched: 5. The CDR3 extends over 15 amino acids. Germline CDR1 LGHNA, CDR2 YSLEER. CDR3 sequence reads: CASSQGIDRDTEAFF. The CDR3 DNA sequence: TGCGCCAGCAGCCAAGGGATAGACAGGGACACTGAAGCTTTCTTT.

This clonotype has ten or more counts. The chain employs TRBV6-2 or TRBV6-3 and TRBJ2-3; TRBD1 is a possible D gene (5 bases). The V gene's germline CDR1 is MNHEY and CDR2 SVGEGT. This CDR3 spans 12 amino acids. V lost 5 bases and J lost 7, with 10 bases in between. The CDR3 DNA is TGTGCCAGCAGTCAGGGATGGTATACGCAGTATTTT. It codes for CASSQGWYTQYF.

The CDR3 sequence is CASGIAGGTYEQYF. CDR3 sequence (DNA): TGTGCCAGCGGTATAGCGGGGGGAACCTACGAGCAGTACTTC. The chain joins TRBV28 to TRBJ2-7; 10 nucleotides line up with TRBD2. From germline, CDR1 is MDHEN and CDR2 SYDVKM. The junction had 6 bases not matched to a gene; V was cut back by 8 bases and J by 2 bases. CDR3 size: 14 residues.

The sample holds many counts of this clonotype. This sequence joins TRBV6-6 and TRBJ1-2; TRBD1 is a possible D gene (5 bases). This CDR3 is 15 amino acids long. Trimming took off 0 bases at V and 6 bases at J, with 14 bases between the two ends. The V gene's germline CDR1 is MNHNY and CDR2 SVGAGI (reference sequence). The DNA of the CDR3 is TGTGCCAGCAGTTACTCGACCGGGGACGGGGATGGCTACACCTTC. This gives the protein CASSYSTGDGDGYTF.

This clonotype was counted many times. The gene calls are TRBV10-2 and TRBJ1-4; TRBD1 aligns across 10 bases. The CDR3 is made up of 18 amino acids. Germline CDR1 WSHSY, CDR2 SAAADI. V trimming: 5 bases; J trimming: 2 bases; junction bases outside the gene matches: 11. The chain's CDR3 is CASSPPYRDRGTNEKLFF. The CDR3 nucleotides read TGCGCCAGCAGTCCTCCATACCGGGACAGGGGTACTAATGAAAAACTGTTTTTT.

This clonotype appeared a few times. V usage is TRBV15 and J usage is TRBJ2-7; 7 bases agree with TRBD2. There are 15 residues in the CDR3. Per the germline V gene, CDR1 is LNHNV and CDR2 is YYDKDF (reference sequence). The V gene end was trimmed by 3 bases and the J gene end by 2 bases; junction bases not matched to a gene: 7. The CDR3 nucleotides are TGTGCCACCAGCAGCGACCTCCGGGGGGCCTACGAGCAGTACTTC. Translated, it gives CATSSDLRGAYEQYF. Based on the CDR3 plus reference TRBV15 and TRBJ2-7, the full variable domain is DAMVIQNPRYQVTQFGKPVTLSCSQTLNHNVMYWYQQKSSQAPKLLFHYYDKDFNNEADTPDNFQSRRPNTSFCFLDIRSPGLGDTAMYLCATSSDLRGAYEQYFGPGTRLTVT.

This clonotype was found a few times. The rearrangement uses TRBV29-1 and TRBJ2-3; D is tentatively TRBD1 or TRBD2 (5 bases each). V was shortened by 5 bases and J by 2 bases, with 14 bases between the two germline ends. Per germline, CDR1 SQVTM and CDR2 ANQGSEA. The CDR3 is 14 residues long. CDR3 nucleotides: TGCAGCGTTAGTCGTGAGGGGAACACAGATACGCAGTATTTT. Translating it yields CSVSREGNTDTQYF.

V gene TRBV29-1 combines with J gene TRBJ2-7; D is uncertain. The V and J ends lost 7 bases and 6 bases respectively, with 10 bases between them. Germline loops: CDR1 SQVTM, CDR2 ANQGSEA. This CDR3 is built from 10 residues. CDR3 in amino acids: CSAVKGEQYF. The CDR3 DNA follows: TGCAGCGCCGTGAAAGGCGAGCAGTACTTC.

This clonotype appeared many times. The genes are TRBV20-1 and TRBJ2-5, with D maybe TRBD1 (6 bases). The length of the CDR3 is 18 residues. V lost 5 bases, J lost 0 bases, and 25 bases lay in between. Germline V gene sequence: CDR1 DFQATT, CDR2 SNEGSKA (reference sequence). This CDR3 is CSASYGRGRPSYQETQYF. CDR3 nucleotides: TGCAGTGCTTCCTATGGCAGGGGCCGCCCCTCTTACCAAGAGACCCAGTACTTC.

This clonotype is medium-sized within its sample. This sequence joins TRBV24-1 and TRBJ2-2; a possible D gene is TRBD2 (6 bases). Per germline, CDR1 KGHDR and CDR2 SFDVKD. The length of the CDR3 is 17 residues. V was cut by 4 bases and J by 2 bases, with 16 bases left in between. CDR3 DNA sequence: TGTGCCACCAGTGACAAGTGGCGGGACCTTAACACCGGGGAGCTGTTTTTT. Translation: CATSDKWRDLNTGELFF.

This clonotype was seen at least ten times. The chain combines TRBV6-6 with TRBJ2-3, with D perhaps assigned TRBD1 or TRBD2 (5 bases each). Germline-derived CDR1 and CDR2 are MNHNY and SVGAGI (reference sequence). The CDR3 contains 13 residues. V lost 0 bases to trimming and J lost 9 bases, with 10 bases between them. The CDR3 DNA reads TGTGCCAGCAGTTACTCGAACGGGGACACGCAGTATTTT. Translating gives CASSYSNGDTQYF.

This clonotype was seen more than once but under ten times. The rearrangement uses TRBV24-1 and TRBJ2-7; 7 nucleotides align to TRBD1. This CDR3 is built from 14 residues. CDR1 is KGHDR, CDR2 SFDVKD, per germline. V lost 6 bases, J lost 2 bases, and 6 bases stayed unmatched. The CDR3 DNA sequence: TGTGCCACCAGTCATAGGGACAGACCCTACGAGCAGTACTTC. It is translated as CATSHRDRPYEQYF.

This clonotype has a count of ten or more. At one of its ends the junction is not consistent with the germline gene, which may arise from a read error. The CDR3, as DNA: TGTGCCAGCAGCTCCAGTTGGGGACAGACTAAGTGG. Translating gives CASSSSWGQTKW. This chain uses TRBV7-3 with TRBJ2-7, with 7 nucleotides matching TRBD1. The CDR3 is 12 amino acids. The germline CDR1 and CDR2 sequences are SGHTA and FQGTGA.

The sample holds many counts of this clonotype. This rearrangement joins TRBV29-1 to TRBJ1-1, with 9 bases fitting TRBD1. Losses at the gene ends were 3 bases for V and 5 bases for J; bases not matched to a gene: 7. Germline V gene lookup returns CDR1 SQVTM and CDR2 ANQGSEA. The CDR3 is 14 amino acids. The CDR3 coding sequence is TGCAGCGTTGATAGGGACAGGGCGGGGACTGAAGCTTTCTTT. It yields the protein CSVDRDRAGTEAFF. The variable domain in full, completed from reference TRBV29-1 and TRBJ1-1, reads SAVISQKPSRDICQRGTSLTIQCQVDSQVTMMFWYRQQPGQSLTLIATANQGSEATYESGFVIDKFPISRPNLTFSTLTVSNMSPEDSSIYLCSVDRDRAGTEAFFGQGTRLTVV.

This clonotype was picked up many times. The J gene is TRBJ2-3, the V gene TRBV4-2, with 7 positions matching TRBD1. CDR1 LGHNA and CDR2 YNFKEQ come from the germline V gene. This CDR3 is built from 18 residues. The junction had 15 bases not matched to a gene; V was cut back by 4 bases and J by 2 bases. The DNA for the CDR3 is TGTGCCAGCAGCCCCCGAGGGGGCGGGTCATACTCCACAGATACGCAGTATTTT. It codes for CASSPRGGGSYSTDTQYF.

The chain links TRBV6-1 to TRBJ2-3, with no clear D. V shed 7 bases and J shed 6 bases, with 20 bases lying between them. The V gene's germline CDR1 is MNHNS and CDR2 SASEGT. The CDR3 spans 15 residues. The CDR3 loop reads CASISERFSADTQYF. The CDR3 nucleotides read TGTGCCAGCATTTCCGAAAGGTTCTCGGCGGATACGCAGTATTTT.

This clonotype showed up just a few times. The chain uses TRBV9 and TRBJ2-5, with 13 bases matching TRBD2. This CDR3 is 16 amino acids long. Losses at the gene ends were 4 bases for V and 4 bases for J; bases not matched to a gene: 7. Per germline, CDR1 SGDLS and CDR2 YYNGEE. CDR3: CASSPGTSGAAETQYF. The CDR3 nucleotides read TGTGCCAGCAGCCCCGGGACTAGCGGGGCAGCAGAGACCCAGTACTTC.

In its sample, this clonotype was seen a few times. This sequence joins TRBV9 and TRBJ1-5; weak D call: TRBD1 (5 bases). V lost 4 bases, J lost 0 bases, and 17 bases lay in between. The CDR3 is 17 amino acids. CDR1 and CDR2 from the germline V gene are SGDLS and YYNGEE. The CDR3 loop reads CASSPSVGGGSNQPQHF. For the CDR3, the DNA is TGTGCCAGCAGCCCCTCTGTCGGTGGGGGTAGCAATCAGCCCCAGCATTTT.

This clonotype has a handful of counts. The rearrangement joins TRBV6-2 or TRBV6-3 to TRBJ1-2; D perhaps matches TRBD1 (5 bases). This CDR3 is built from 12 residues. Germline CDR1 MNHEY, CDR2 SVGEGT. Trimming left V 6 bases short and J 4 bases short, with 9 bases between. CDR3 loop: CASSRDGYGYTF. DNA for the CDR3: TGTGCCAGCAGCCGGGACGGCTATGGCTACACCTTC.